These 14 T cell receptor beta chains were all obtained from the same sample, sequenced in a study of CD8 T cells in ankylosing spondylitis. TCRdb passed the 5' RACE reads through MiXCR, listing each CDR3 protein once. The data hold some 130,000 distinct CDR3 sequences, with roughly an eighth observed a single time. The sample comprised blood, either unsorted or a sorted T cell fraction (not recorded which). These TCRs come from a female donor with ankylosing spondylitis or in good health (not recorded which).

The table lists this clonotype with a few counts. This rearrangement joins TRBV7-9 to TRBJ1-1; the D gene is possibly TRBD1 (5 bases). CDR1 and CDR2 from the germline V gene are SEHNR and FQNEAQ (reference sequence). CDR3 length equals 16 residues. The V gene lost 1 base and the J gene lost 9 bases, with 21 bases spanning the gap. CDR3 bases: TGTGCCAGCAGCTTAGTTGGAGCGGGACGGCGGACTCAAGCTTTCTTT. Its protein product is CASSLVGAGRRTQAFF.

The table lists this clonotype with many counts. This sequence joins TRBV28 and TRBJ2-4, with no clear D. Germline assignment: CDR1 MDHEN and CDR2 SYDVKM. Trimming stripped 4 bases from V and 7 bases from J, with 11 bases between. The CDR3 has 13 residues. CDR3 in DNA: TGTGCCAGCAGTTCAACCCCACGGAACATTCAGTACTTC. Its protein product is CASSSTPRNIQYF.

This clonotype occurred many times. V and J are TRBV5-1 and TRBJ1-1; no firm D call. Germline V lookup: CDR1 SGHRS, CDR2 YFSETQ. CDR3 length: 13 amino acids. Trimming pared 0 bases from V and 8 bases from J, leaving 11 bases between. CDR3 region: CASSLAGELEAFF. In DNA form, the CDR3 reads TGCGCCAGCAGCTTGGCTGGGGAATTGGAAGCTTTCTTT. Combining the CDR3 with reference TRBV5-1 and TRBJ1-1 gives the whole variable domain KAGVTQTPRYLIKTRGQQVTLSCSPISGHRSVSWYQQTPGQGLQFLFEYFSETQRNKGNFPGRFSGRQFSNSRSEMNVSTLELGDSALYLCASSLAGELEAFFGQGTRLTVV.

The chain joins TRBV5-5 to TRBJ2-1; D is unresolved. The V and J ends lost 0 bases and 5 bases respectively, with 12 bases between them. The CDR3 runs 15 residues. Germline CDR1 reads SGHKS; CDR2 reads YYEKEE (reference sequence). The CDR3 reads CASSLDGVLNNEQFF. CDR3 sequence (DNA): TGTGCCAGCAGCTTGGATGGGGTTCTGAACAATGAGCAGTTCTTC.

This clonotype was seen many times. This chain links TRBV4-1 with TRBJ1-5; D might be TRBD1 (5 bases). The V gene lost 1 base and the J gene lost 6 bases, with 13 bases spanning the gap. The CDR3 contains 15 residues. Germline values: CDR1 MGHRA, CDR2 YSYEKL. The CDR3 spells CASSQVGGWSQPQHF. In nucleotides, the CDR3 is TGCGCCAGCAGCCAAGTTGGGGGATGGAGTCAGCCCCAGCATTTT.

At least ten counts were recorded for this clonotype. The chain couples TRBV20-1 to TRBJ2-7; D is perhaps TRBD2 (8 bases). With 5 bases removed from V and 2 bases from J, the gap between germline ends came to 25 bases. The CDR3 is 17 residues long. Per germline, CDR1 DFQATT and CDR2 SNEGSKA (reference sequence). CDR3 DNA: TGCAGTGCTGCCCTGGAGGGGGCGGGGGGCCTCCCCTACGAGCAGTACTTC. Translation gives CSAALEGAGGLPYEQYF.

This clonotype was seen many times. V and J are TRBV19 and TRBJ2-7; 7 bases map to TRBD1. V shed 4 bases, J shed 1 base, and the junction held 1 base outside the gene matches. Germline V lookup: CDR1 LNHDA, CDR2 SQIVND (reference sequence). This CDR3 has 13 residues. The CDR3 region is CASSNRGSYEQYF. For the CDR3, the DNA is TGTGCCAGTAGTAACAGGGGATCCTACGAGCAGTACTTC.

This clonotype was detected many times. Here the CDR3 reads CASTSNRVPNIQYF. The CDR3 bases are TGTGCCAGCACCTCAAACAGGGTTCCCAACATTCAGTACTTC. This sequence joins TRBV25-1 and TRBJ2-4, with D perhaps matching TRBD1 (6 bases). The CDR3 is 14 residues long. Germline lookup yields CDR1 MGHDK and CDR2 SYGVNS. V was clipped by 7 bases and J by 7 bases, with 17 bases between them.

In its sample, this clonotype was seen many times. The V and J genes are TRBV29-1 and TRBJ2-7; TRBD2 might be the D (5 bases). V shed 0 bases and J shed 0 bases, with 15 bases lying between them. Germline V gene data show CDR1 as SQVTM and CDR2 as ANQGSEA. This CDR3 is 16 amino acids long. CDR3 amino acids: CSVEDPRAVSSYEQYF. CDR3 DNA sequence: TGCAGCGTTGAAGACCCGAGAGCGGTAAGCTCCTACGAGCAGTACTTC.

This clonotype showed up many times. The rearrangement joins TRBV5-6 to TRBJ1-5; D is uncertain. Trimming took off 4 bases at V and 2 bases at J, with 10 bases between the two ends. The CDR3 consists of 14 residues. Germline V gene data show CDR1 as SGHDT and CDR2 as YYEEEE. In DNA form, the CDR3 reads TGTGCCAGCAGCGACCTTACGGGCAATCAGCCCCAGCATTTT. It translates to CASSDLTGNQPQHF.

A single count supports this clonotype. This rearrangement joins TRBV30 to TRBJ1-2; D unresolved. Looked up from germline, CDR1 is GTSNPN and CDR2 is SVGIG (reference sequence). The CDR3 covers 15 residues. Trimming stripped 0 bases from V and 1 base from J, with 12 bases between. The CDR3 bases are TGTGCCTGGAGTGTACTGGGTCGGCGTAACTATGGCTACACCTTC. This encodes CAWSVLGRRNYGYTF.

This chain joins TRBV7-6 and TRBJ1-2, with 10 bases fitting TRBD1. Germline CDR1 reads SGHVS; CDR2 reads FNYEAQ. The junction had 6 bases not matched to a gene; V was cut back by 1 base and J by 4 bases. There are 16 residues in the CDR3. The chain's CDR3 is CASSLGQGALGYGYTF. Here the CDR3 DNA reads TGTGCCAGCAGCTTAGGACAGGGGGCGCTGGGCTATGGCTACACCTTC. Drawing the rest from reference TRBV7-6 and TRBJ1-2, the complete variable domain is GAGVSQSPRYKVTKRGQDVALRCDPISGHVSLYWYRQALGQGPEFLTYFNYEAQQDKSGLPNDRFSAERPEGSISTLTIQRTEQRDSAMYRCASSLGQGALGYGYTFGSGTRLTVV.

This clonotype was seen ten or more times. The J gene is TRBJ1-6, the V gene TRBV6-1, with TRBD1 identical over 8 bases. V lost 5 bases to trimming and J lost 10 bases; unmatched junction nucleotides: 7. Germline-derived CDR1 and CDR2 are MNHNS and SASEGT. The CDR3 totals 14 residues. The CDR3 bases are TGTGCCAGCAGTCCACAGGGGGGATACTCACCCCTCCACTTT. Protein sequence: CASSPQGGYSPLHF.

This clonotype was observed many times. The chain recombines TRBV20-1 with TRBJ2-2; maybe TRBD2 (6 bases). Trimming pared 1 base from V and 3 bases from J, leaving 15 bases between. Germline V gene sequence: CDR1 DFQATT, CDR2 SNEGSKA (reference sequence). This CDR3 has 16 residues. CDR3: CSARGLMGEDTGELFF. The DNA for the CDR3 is TGCAGTGCTAGAGGCTTGATGGGGGAGGACACCGGGGAGCTGTTTTTT.